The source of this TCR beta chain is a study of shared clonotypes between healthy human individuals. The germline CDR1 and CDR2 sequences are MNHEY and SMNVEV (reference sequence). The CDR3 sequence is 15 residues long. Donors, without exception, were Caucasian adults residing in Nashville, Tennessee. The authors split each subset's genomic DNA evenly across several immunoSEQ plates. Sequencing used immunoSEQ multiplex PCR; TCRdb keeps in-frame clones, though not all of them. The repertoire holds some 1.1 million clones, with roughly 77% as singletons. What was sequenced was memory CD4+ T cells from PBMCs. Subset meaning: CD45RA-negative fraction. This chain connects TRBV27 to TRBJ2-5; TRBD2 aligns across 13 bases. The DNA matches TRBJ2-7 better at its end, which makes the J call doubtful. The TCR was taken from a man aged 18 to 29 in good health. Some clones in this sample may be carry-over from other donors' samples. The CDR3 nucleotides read TGTGCCAGCAGCTGGACTAGCGGGAGCGGATACGAGCAGTACTTC. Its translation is CASSWTSGSGYEQYF.